The present T cell receptor beta chain was sequenced within a study of blood T cell repertoires in COVID-19. Assay used: immunoSEQ multiplex PCR; TCRdb lists only in-frame clones, some missing. The sample gives some 150,000 clones, more than 75% of which show up once; roughly 4% is in the top ten. V was pared by 1 base and J by 7 bases, with 13 bases between. The CDR3 totals 15 residues. CDR1 and CDR2 (germline): SGHTA, FQGNSA. The V gene is TRBV7-2, the J gene TRBJ1-4; no definite D call. The specimen sequenced was peripheral blood. The clonotype comes from a woman older than 75 with acute or convalescent COVID-19. The CDR3 spells CASSLGEDASEKLFF. CDR3 in DNA: TGTGCCAGCAGCTTAGGGGAGGACGCGAGTGAAAAACTGTTTTTT.